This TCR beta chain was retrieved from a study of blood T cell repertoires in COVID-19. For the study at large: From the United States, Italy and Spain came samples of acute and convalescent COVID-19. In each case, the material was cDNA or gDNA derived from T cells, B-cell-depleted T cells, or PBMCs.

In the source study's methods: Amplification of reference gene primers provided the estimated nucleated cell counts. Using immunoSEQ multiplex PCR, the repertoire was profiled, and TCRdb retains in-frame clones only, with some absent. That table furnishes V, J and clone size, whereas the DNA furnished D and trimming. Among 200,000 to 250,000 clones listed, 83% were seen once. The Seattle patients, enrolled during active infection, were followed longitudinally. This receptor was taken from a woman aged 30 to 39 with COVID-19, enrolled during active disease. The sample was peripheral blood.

The CDR3 DNA sequence: TGTGCCAGCAGCTTGGCTAAAATAGCGGGAGGGCCCGAGCAGTACTTC. It specifies CASSLAKIAGGPEQYF. The gene calls are TRBV5-6 and TRBJ2-7; 11 bases agree with TRBD2. Germline V CDR1 and CDR2: SGHDT, YYEEEE. This CDR3 has 16 residues. V was clipped by 0 bases and J by 6 bases; unmatched bases: 8.